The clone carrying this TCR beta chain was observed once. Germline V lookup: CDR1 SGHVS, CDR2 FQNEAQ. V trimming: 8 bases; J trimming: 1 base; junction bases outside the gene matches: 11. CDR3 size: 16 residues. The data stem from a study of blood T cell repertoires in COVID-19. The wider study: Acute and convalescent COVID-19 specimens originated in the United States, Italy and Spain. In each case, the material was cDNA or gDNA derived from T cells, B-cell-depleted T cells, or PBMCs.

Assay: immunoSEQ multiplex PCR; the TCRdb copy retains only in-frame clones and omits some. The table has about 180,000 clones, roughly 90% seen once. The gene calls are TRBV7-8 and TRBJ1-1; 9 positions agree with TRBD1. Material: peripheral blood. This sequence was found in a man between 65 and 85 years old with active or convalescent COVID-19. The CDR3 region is CASSKLVGQGNTEAFF. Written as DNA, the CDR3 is TGTGCCAGCTCCAAGTTAGTGGGACAGGGGAACACTGAAGCTTTCTTT.